This T cell receptor beta chain was recovered during a study of T cells and Merkel cell carcinoma outcomes. In the case of this clone: Antigen: not known.

Study-level points and caveats: Merkel cell carcinoma outcomes were reportedly predicted by repertoire and T-cell density.

V shed 3 bases and J shed 2 bases, with 10 bases lying between them. The CDR3 extends over 14 amino acids. The germline CDR1 and CDR2 sequences are SGHTA and FQGTGA. Assay used: immunoSEQ multiplex PCR; TCRdb lists only in-frame clones, some missing. In the table there are 9,000 to 15,000 clones, roughly 96% of which are singletons. The chain couples TRBV7-3 to TRBJ2-5, with D possibly matching TRBD2 (6 bases). The clonotype comes from a human donor with Merkel cell carcinoma. The sequenced material came from tumor tissue from Merkel cell carcinoma. DNA of the CDR3: TGTGCCAGCAGCTTGGCCGGGGGACAAGAGACCCAGTACTTC. Translated: CASSLAGGQETQYF.